This T cell receptor (beta chain) was sequenced during a study of a mutant IDH1 vaccine in newly diagnosed glioma. Study summary: Vaccination followed radiotherapy alone by 4-6 weeks, or accompanied temozolomide cycles. Patients got radiotherapy, temozolomide, or both beforehand, and most got both. V12 came at week 35, V13 at week 47.

Measured with immunoSEQ multiplex PCR; TCRdb has only the in-frame clones, and not every one. The sample has around 30,000 clones; around nine tenths are singletons. As to this clone: Its antigen is not identified.

Trimming cost V 5 bases and J 4 bases, with 8 bases left between them. The CDR3 extends over 13 amino acids. Germline V lookup: CDR1 MNHEY, CDR2 SVGAGI. General study results and limits: There were vaccine-induced immune responses in around 93% of the patients.

Documented time point: week 47, end of study. Doses of 300 ug of mutant IDH1 20-mer peptide were given with topical imiquimod. The chain employs TRBV6-5 and TRBJ1-4; D is uncertain. The input for sequencing was PBMCs, taken from a glioma patient whose treatment included an IDH1 peptide vaccine. This clonotype originated in a woman in her 30s with glioma. The CDR3 is CASSLAYNEKLFF. For the CDR3, the DNA is TGTGCCAGCAGTCTCGCCTATAATGAAAAACTGTTTTTT.